These 22 T cell receptor beta chains came from one sample sequenced in a study of blood T cell repertoires in COVID-19. This table comes from immunoSEQ multiplex PCR, and its TCRdb copy is limited to in-frame clones, with some not included. The repertoire holds about 82,000 clones, with approximately 82% as singletons. Specimen: peripheral blood. All receptors derive from an older woman with acute or convalescent COVID-19.

CDR3 sequence reads: CASSATGGQETQYF. CDR3 DNA sequence: TGTGCCAGCAGCGCGACAGGGGGGCAAGAGACCCAGTACTTC. The chain uses TRBV9 and TRBJ2-5; 9 nucleotides match TRBD1. V lost 3 bases, J lost 2 bases, and 2 bases stayed unmatched. This CDR3 comprises 14 residues. Germline V gives CDR1 SGDLS, CDR2 YYNGEE.

The chain combines TRBV4-1 with TRBJ1-3; D gene uncertain. The CDR3 spans 15 residues. Looked up from germline, CDR1 is MGHRA and CDR2 is YSYEKL. The V and J ends lost 0 bases and 0 bases respectively, with 6 bases between them. CDR3 protein: CASSQDRISGNTIYF. The CDR3 DNA follows: TGCGCCAGCAGCCAAGACAGAATCTCTGGAAACACCATATATTTT.

The chain employs TRBV18 and TRBJ1-4; a weak D match, TRBD1 (5 bases). The CDR3 is 15 amino acids. The ends were cut back, 0 bases at V and 5 bases at J, with 10 bases in the middle. The V gene's germline CDR1 is KGHSH and CDR2 LQKENI. The CDR3 protein is CASSPPARGNEKLFF. The CDR3 DNA sequence: TGTGCCAGCTCACCACCGGCGCGGGGGAATGAAAAACTGTTTTTT.

The chain has TRBV30 and TRBJ1-2, with D perhaps matching TRBD1 (5 bases). The V gene's germline CDR1 is GTSNPN and CDR2 SVGIG (reference sequence). Trimming cost V 0 bases and J 4 bases, with 6 bases left between them. The CDR3 runs 12 residues. CDR3: CAWSVGPYGYTF. CDR3 DNA: TGTGCCTGGAGTGTGGGGCCCTATGGCTACACCTTC.

This chain joins TRBV7-9 and TRBJ1-1; 9 nucleotides line up with TRBD1. This CDR3 has 15 amino acids. CDR1 SEHNR and CDR2 FQNEAQ come from the germline V gene (reference sequence). The trim removed 5 bases at V and 3 bases at J, leaving 7 bases unmatched. DNA for the CDR3: TGTGCCAGCAGCGGAACAGGGGGCAGGGACACTGAAGCTTTCTTT. It translates to CASSGTGGRDTEAFF.

This chain uses TRBV12-3 or TRBV12-4 with TRBJ1-1, with a weak D call TRBD1 (6 bases). The CDR3 loop spans 13 amino acids. V was pared by 5 bases and J by 2 bases, with 9 bases between. CDR3 DNA sequence: TGTGCCAGCAGTGTACAGGGTAACACTGAAGCTTTCTTT. Translating it yields CASSVQGNTEAFF.

The CDR3 DNA is TGTGCCAGCAGCCCCACAGTTAACACTGAAGCTTTCTTT. It codes for CASSPTVNTEAFF. The V and J genes are TRBV28 and TRBJ1-1; D unclear. With 6 bases removed from V and 2 bases from J, the gap between germline ends came to 10 bases. The CDR3 has 13 residues. From germline, CDR1 is MDHEN and CDR2 SYDVKM.

The genes are TRBV2 and TRBJ1-1; a possible D gene is TRBD1 (5 bases). The V and J ends lost 6 bases and 5 bases respectively, with 10 bases between them. This CDR3 is built from 12 residues. CDR1 is SNHLY, CDR2 FYNNEI, per germline. The CDR3 DNA sequence: TGTGCCAGCAGCGGGGGGAGGACTGAAGCTTTCTTT. It is translated as CASSGGRTEAFF.

The V and J genes are TRBV11-3 and TRBJ2-5, with 7 bases that match TRBD1. With 0 bases clipped from V and 5 bases from J, the junction kept 3 bases outside the gene matches. Germline V CDR1 and CDR2: SGHNT, YENEEA. The CDR3 covers 14 residues. The CDR3 DNA follows: TGTGCCAGCAGCTTAGAGACAGGGTCGGAGACCCAGTACTTC. Its translation: CASSLETGSETQYF.

This clone was seen only once. V usage is TRBV1 and J usage is TRBJ2-7; TRBD2, the table's D call, was not compared with the DNA. TRBV1 is classified as a pseudogene. The CDR3 runs to 13 residues. The DNA for the CDR3 is TGCACCAGCAGCCAACGAGAACCATACGAGCAGTACTTC. Translated: CTSSQREPYEQYF.

The chain is built from TRBV5-6 and TRBJ1-3; tentative D call: TRBD1 (6 bases). This CDR3 contains 15 residues. The V gene's germline CDR1 is SGHDT and CDR2 YYEEEE. V was pared by 4 bases and J by 4 bases, with 15 bases between. CDR3 amino acids: CASSQTGSGGNTIYF. Here the CDR3 DNA reads TGTGCCAGCAGCCAAACAGGGTCGGGCGGAAACACCATATATTTT.

This clone was counted a few times. The V gene is TRBV5-6, the J gene TRBJ1-2, with unresolved D. The V gene's germline CDR1 is SGHDT and CDR2 YYEEEE. V was cut by 2 bases and J by 4 bases, with 21 bases left in between. CDR3 length equals 17 residues. The CDR3 region has the DNA TGTGCCAGCAGCTTTAGCGGCCCCCGGCGGGATATCTATGGCTACACCTTC. Residues: CASSFSGPRRDIYGYTF.

The chain links TRBV24-1 to TRBJ1-2; D is uncertain. The CDR3 is 12 amino acids. Trimming cost V 5 bases and J 4 bases, with 7 bases left between them. In germline, CDR1 is KGHDR, CDR2 SFDVKD. This CDR3 reads CATSAAGYGYTF. CDR3 sequence (DNA): TGTGCCACCAGTGCGGCAGGCTATGGCTACACCTTC.

The chain links TRBV12-3 or TRBV12-4 to TRBJ1-2, with D possibly being TRBD1 (5 bases). The CDR3 is 11 amino acids. Trimming took off 6 bases at V and 6 bases at J, with 8 bases between the two ends. The CDR3 loop is CASRTGDGYTF. The CDR3 DNA reads TGTGCCAGCAGGACGGGGGATGGCTACACCTTC.

The gene calls are TRBV11-2 and TRBJ2-4; 7 positions agree with TRBD2. CDR3 length: 14 amino acids. After removal of 2 bases from V and 6 bases from J, the junction contained 4 bases not matched to a gene. Germline loops: CDR1 SGHAT, CDR2 FQNNGV. The CDR3 is CASSLSGEGNIQYF. For the CDR3, the DNA is TGTGCCAGCAGCTTATCGGGGGAGGGAAACATTCAGTACTTC.

The rearrangement links TRBV19 to TRBJ2-1; TRBD1 might be the D (6 bases). The CDR3 consists of 13 residues. Germline V gene sequence: CDR1 LNHDA, CDR2 SQIVND (reference sequence). Trimming took off 3 bases at V and 5 bases at J, with 8 bases between the two ends. DNA of the CDR3: TGTGCCAGTAGTATGTGGGACAACAATGAGCAGTTCTTC. Protein: CASSMWDNNEQFF.

This clone appeared a single time. V usage is TRBV3-1 (or the pseudogene TRBV3-2) and J usage is TRBJ1-5, with D perhaps matching TRBD1 (5 bases). CDR3 length: 13 residues. The ends were cut back, 7 bases at V and 4 bases at J, with 11 bases in the middle. CDR1 is LGHDT and CDR2 is YNNKEL in the germline V gene (reference sequence). In DNA form, the CDR3 reads TGTGCCAGCACCAACGGGGGGAATCAGCCCCAGCATTTT. This gives the protein CASTNGGNQPQHF.

The gene calls are TRBV6-2 or TRBV6-3 and TRBJ1-5, with TRBD1 identical over 9 bases. V dropped 0 bases and J dropped 3; count of bases not matched to a gene: 3. Germline loops: CDR1 MNHEY, CDR2 SVGEGT. The CDR3 has 16 amino acids. The DNA of the CDR3 is TGTGCCAGCAGTTACTCCACAGGGGGCGTCAATCAGCCCCAGCATTTT. Translated, it gives CASSYSTGGVNQPQHF.

The chain is built from TRBV10-2 and TRBJ1-1, with D unresolved. Trimming cost V 6 bases and J 6 bases, with 14 bases left between them. Germline values: CDR1 WSHSY, CDR2 SAAADI. The CDR3 contains 13 residues. CDR3: CASSQGGQAEAFF. The CDR3 bases are TGCGCCAGCAGCCAAGGCGGGCAGGCTGAAGCTTTCTTT.

This clone was seen a handful of times. The chain carries TRBV7-9 and TRBJ1-1; no firm D call. The CDR3 totals 13 residues. CDR1 and CDR2 (germline): SEHNR, FQNEAQ (reference sequence). The V and J ends lost 8 bases and 4 bases respectively, with 14 bases between them. In DNA, the CDR3 is TGTGCCAGCGGCAACCCGGGAGCCACTGAAGCTTTCTTT. Translating gives CASGNPGATEAFF.

The chain employs TRBV11-2 and TRBJ1-2; 9 positions agree with TRBD1. Germline assignment: CDR1 SGHAT and CDR2 FQNNGV. CDR3 length: 15 residues. J was trimmed by 7 bases and V by 1 base; bases with no gene match: 7. This CDR3 reads CASSLVTGGGSGYTF. The DNA of the CDR3 is TGTGCCAGCAGCTTAGTCACAGGGGGCGGATCTGGCTACACCTTC.

V is TRBV30 and J is TRBJ2-3, with D uncertain. The CDR3 totals 13 residues. Germline V lookup: CDR1 GTSNPN, CDR2 SVGIG (reference sequence). The germline V and J ends were trimmed by 5 bases and 0 bases, with 9 bases remaining between them. The CDR3 protein is CAWASTSTDTQYF. In DNA, the CDR3 is TGTGCCTGGGCATCCACTAGCACAGATACGCAGTATTTT. Complete variable domain (other parts from reference TRBV30 and TRBJ2-3): SQTIHQWPATLVQPVGSPLSLECTVEGTSNPNLYWYRQAAGRGLQLLFYSVGIGQISSEVPQNLSASRPQDRQFILSSKKLLLSDSGFYLCAWASTSTDTQYFGPGTRLTVL.